The subject of this entry is one T cell receptor (beta chain). Its antigen remains undetermined. No qualities accompany the bases; no much larger clone lies one base away. According to the study, the label for this sample's treatment or condition signals: roughly ten-day PBMC culture with coronavirus spike peptide pools or control peptides (ViraFEST assay). CD4+ T cells from unexposed donors were collected before the COVID-19 pandemic (2011-2018). The ViraFEST assay was used in the study, in which antigen-specific T cells were expanded with peptide pools and expanded clonotypes were subsequently identified by TCR sequencing. PBMCs were cultured at two million per well in IMDM supplemented with about 5% human AB serum and about 10 IU/ml IL-2, with approximately 9.5 ug/ml peptide pools added. On days 3 and 7, half of the culture medium was replaced with fresh IL-2-containing medium. After roughly 9 days of culture, CD4+ T cells were isolated by negative selection with the EasySep CD4+ T cell isolation kit. As cell number allowed, CD4+ T cells from unexposed donors were tested for reactivity to SARS-CoV-2 S and N and to four common cold coronavirus spike pools. Ficoll-Paque Plus gradient centrifugation was used to isolate PBMCs from whole blood, and the isolated PBMCs were then either used fresh or cryopreserved at -140C. Each culture condition was generally run in triplicate wells. The leukapheresis product for the unexposed donors was obtained through commercial purchase.

This record belongs to a study of vaccination and CD4 T cells after COVID-19 (dated by TCRdb to between 2021 and 2023). Background for the entire study: In the convalescent cohort there were six males and four females, among whom were two Hispanic individuals, seven Caucasians, two Asians and one multiracial person. Participants received two doses of either the Pfizer-BioNTech BNT162b2 vaccine (n=8) or the Moderna mRNA-1273 vaccine (n=2). Post-COVID blood samples from convalescent patients were collected a median of around 110 days after diagnosis, with a range of roughly 30 to 170 days. Post-vaccine blood samples were taken a median of about 72 days after the second vaccine dose, with a range of 14 to 241 days. Overlapping spike peptide pools from SARS-CoV-2 and from the common cold coronaviruses HCoV-NL63, HCoV-OC43 and HCoV-229E were used as culture stimuli. Control cultures received a CEFX viral epitope pool as the positive control, an HIV-1 Nef peptide pool as the negative control, or no peptide. The spike-specific CD4+ TCR repertoire was compared before and after mRNA vaccination in nine to ten COVID-19 convalescent patients and a handful of infection-naive healthy vaccine recipients. At the TCR clonotype level, an earlier paper using these donors assessed memory CD4+ T cell crossreactivity between SARS-CoV-2 and common cold coronavirus spike proteins. The paper's findings and limits, for the study overall: In convalescent patients, nearly all vaccine-specific clones (304 of 307) were found to be mono-reactive for SARS-CoV-2 spike rather than cross-reactive with common cold coronaviruses. In convalescent patients, a median about 86% of post-vaccine SARS-CoV-2-reactive clones were detected only after vaccination, and vaccine-specific priming was suggested by this finding. The median number of SARS-CoV-2-reactive clonotypes rose from 21 after infection to some 40 after vaccination, but the change was not significant. Relatively few convalescent patients were included in the study, and early timepoints after natural infection were not analyzed.

The method was PCR. TCR sequencing of DNA from cultured CD4+ T cells used the Oncomine TCR Beta short-read assay at the Johns Hopkins FTIC core. The QIAamp micro DNA kit was used to extract genomic DNA from the cultured CD4+ T cells. Oncomine TCR Beta libraries from cultured CD4+ T cells were pooled using unique dual indexes and sequenced on an Illumina iSeq 100. Per the original workflow: Non-productive sequences were filtered out, and CDR3s that did not start with C, did not end with F or W, or were shorter than 7 amino acids were discarded. Antigen-specific clonotypes were identified using the MANAFEST web application through comparison of peptide-stimulated wells with reference and other culture wells. To be called positive, a clone needed an FDR below 0.05, an odds ratio above 5, and a productive frequency above 0.1% in at least two of three replicate wells. Cross-reactive clonotypes were defined as significantly expanded in both SARS-CoV-2 spike wells and at least one common cold coronavirus spike condition. Using R version 3.6.1, CDR3 homology was evaluated through Levenshtein distances (stringdist) along with unrooted phylogenetic trees (ape). The public reads were quality trimmed at Q25 with fastp and then assembled into clones with MiXCR by TCRdb, keeping productive beta chains. Merged by CDR3 protein, the rows form single entries marked with the most common genes and DNA. V and J calls and clone size were set by TCRdb, not the authors. For this sample the table gives about 6,600 distinct CDR3 sequences, of which 25% to 35% were detected only once. 31% of the sample goes to the ten largest clones.

The CDR3 covers 13 residues, taking in both the cysteine and the phenylalanine. The kept DNA is CDR3 alone, 39 bases in frame from the first base. Deletion took 1 base off V and 3 bases off J, with a span of 6 bases between the germline ends. CDR1 and CDR2 were assigned from the germline V gene (reference sequence) as LNHDA and SQIVND. The TCR sequence derives from a human donor in good health. The sequence links TRBV19 to TRBJ2-5; a confident D gene designation cannot be given. The sample consisted of CD4+ T cells from blood, cultured in vitro. The DNA is TGTGCCAGTAGTATAGCGGATAAAGAGACCCAGTACTTC. Its translation reads: CASSIADKETQYF.